Listed below are T cell receptor beta chains from one sample, sequenced in a study of patients and donors after allogeneic stem cell transplantation. TCRdb ran MiXCR on the RT-PCR reads and lists one entry per CDR3 protein. This table has some 160,000 distinct CDR3 sequences, 24% appearing once. Sequences were obtained from blood, either unsorted or a sorted T cell fraction (not recorded which). The receptor set was obtained from a human donor who was either an allogeneic HSCT recipient or a stem cell or donor lymphocyte infusion donor (not recorded which). It is not recorded whose cells these are; they may come from a transplant donor. Each CDR3 is given with its conserved first and last residue. Each record gives: J gene, clone size, D gene, V gene, CDR3 protein, CDR3 DNA. The D gene is left open where the match is weak. A row's size may be missing; if present it is once, few, many or a size class.

TRBJ2-7 | - | - | TRBV20-1 | CSARASPPYEQYF | TGCAGTGCTAGAGCCTCGCCGCCATACGAGCAGTACTTC
TRBJ2-7 | few | - | TRBV2 | CASSLVGDNGGYEQYF | TGTGCCAGCAGTCTGGTCGGGGACAACGGCGGCTACGAGCAGTACTTC
TRBJ1-4 | many | - | TRBV20-1 | CSARGVTATNEKLFF | TGCAGTGCTAGAGGGGTGACAGCAACTAATGAAAAACTGTTTTTT
TRBJ1-5 | few | - | TRBV12-3/TRBV12-4 | CASSLGDPSRVQHF | TGTGCCAGCAGCCTCGGGGACCCCAGTAGGGTCCAGCATTTT
TRBJ1-5 | - | TRBD1 | TRBV27 | CASSAGTELSNQPQHF | TGTGCCAGCAGTGCCGGGACAGAGCTTAGCAATCAGCCCCAGCATTTT
TRBJ1-1 | - | - | TRBV7-3 | CASSPSSTLENTEAFF | TGTGCCAGCAGCCCTAGCTCGACACTGGAAAACACTGAAGCTTTCTTT
TRBJ1-4 | few | TRBD1 | TRBV12-3/TRBV12-4 | CASREGQEAQGRKLFF | TGTGCCAGCAGGGAGGGACAGGAGGCGCAAGGACGAAAACTGTTTTTT
TRBJ2-7 | - | TRBD2 | TRBV27 | CASSSSTSGSEQYF | TGTGCCAGCAGTTCCTCGACTAGCGGCTCCGAGCAGTACTTC
TRBJ1-1 | few | - | TRBV12-3/TRBV12-4 | CASSLGREDTEAFF | TGTGCCAGCAGTCTGGGCAGGGAGGACACTGAAGCTTTCTTT
TRBJ2-2 | few | - | TRBV9 | CASSVQGTGELFF | TGTGCCAGCAGCGTACAGGGAACCGGGGAGCTGTTTTTT
TRBJ1-2 | few | TRBD1 | TRBV5-1 | CASSPGTVNYGYTF | TGCGCCAGCAGCCCCGGGACAGTTAACTATGGCTACACCTTC
TRBJ2-1 | - | - | TRBV4-3 | CASSPGEEQFF | TGCGCCAGCAGCCCGGGGGAGGAGCAGTTCTTC
TRBJ1-1 | few | TRBD1 | TRBV12-3/TRBV12-4 | CASSPTGGWAEAFF | TGTGCCAGCAGTCCCACAGGGGGCTGGGCTGAAGCTTTCTTT
TRBJ1-2 | - | - | TRBV5-1 | CASSLEPREVYGYTF | TGCGCCAGCAGCTTGGAACCCCGGGAGGTCTATGGCTACACCTTC
TRBJ2-7 | - | - | TRBV20-1 | CSAWTSHEQYF | TGCAGTGCCTGGACGAGCCACGAGCAGTACTTC
TRBJ1-2 | - | - | TRBV29-1 | CSVEGYGYTF | TGCAGCGTTGAGGGCTATGGCTACACCTTC
TRBJ2-2 | - | - | TRBV7-9 | CASWRIETNTGELFF | TGTGCCAGTTGGCGAATAGAGACGAACACCGGGGAGCTGTTTTTT
TRBJ2-1 | few | - | TRBV20-1 | CSAPPGWYNEQFF | TGCAGTGCTCCGCCCGGATGGTACAATGAGCAGTTCTTC
TRBJ2-5 | few | - | TRBV5-1 | CASSLGAKETQYF | TGCGCCAGCAGCTTGGGCGCGAAAGAGACCCAGTACTTC